This paragraph covers one T cell receptor (beta chain) sequence. As yet, its antigen is unknown. This entry comes from a study of cytomegalovirus exposure and HLA in healthy donors. Study details: Earlier, 110 million or so unique TCR beta sequences were recovered from 170 million or so T cells by an analysis. Whole-study results and caveats: The majority of TCR sequences were rare, yet some public TCRs appeared in many donors. When analyzed later, the rates of TCR association showed variation by HLA locus, with DRB1 the most and HLA-C the fewest. For cytomegalovirus status, the classifier reportedly gave diagnoses with high specificity and sensitivity.

Trimming cost V 7 bases and J 6 bases, with 17 bases left between them. The CDR3 is 14 amino acids. CDR1 and CDR2 from the germline V gene are SGDLS and YYNGEE. PCR used 60 Vbeta primers and 13 Jbeta primers. Assay used: immunoSEQ multiplex PCR; TCRdb lists only in-frame clones, some missing. The sample carries under 200,000 clones, roughly 88% recorded once. The sequencing input was PBMCs. This receptor was obtained from a man aged 18 to 29 in good health and CMV-seropositive. The V call is TRBV9, the J call TRBJ1-5; D gene unclear. The CDR3 coding sequence is TGTGCCAGCGGCACGGGAAGGCTCGGTCAGCCCCAGCATTTT. It yields the protein CASGTGRLGQPQHF.